What follows are 18 T cell receptor beta chains derived from one specimen sequenced in a study of neurological immune-mediated disorders. Time point indicated: longitudinal time-point 3. One entry per CDR3 protein, called by TCRdb with MiXCR from the 5' RACE reads. The repertoire consists of around 51,000 distinct CDR3 sequences, with roughly 13% occurring once and the leading ten covering approximately 10%. The sequenced sample was PBMCs. These receptors came from a male donor with HTLV-1-associated myelopathy (HAM/TSP).

In its sample, this clonotype was seen many times. V and J are TRBV20-1 and TRBJ2-1; a possible D gene is TRBD1 (5 bases). The germline CDR1 and CDR2 sequences are DFQATT and SNEGSKA (reference sequence). Trimming took 1 base from V and 0 from J, leaving 22 bases between them. The CDR3 runs to 19 residues. Here the CDR3 DNA reads TGCAGTGCTAGAGCCAGGGTAGGCCTCACGCGCCGCTCCTACAATGAGCAGTTCTTC. Translation: CSARARVGLTRRSYNEQFF.

Ten or more counts support this clonotype. The chain is built from TRBV5-1 and TRBJ2-3; TRBD2 aligns across 10 bases. The CDR3 length is 16 residues. Germline V CDR1 and CDR2: SGHRS, YFSETQ. V lost 4 bases and J lost 0; bases outside the gene matches: 5. CDR3 sequence reads: CASSPGLAESTDTQYF. CDR3 nucleotides: TGCGCCAGCAGCCCAGGACTAGCGGAGAGCACAGATACGCAGTATTTT.

This clonotype was picked up many times. The chain recombines TRBV5-1 with TRBJ2-1; a weak D match, TRBD1 (6 bases). CDR3 length equals 15 residues. Germline CDR1 is SGHRS and CDR2 is YFSETQ. Trimming cost V 0 bases and J 8 bases, with 15 bases left between them. DNA of the CDR3: TGCGCCAGCAGCTTGGAGGGGGTAATCTTGGATGAGCAGTTCTTC. Its protein is CASSLEGVILDEQFF.

This clonotype has only a few counts. The V and J genes are TRBV7-3 and TRBJ2-1; no clear D gene. Trimming left V 2 bases short and J 8 bases short, with 13 bases between. Germline CDR1 SGHTA, CDR2 FQGTGA. The CDR3 has 14 amino acids. CDR3 in DNA: TGTGCCAGCAGCTTAGGTCAGCCAATCGATGAGCAGTTCTTC. Residues: CASSLGQPIDEQFF.

This clonotype was observed many times. The rearrangement uses TRBV5-4 and TRBJ2-1; D remains ambiguous. With 4 bases removed from V and 8 bases from J, the gap between germline ends came to 10 bases. The CDR3 totals 12 residues. Germline lookup yields CDR1 SGHNT and CDR2 YYREEE (reference sequence). CDR3 in amino acids: CASSPVGYEQFF. The CDR3 nucleotides are TGTGCCAGCAGCCCGGTGGGCTATGAGCAGTTCTTC.

The chain has TRBV5-1 and TRBJ2-3; the match to TRBD1 covers 8 bases. Germline V gene sequence: CDR1 SGHRS, CDR2 YFSETQ. The CDR3 is made up of 13 amino acids. The trim removed 3 bases at V and 10 bases at J, leaving 7 bases unmatched. The CDR3, as DNA: TGCGCCAGCAGCTACGGACAGGGTACGGCGCAGTATTTT. Translation gives CASSYGQGTAQYF.

This clonotype has a count of ten or more. This rearrangement joins TRBV28 to TRBJ2-7; D not certain. Trimming left V 5 bases short and J 0 bases short, with 14 bases between. This CDR3 spans 15 amino acids. Germline CDR1 and CDR2: MDHEN and SYDVKM. CDR3 in amino acids: CASSTPARSSYEQYF. The CDR3 nucleotides are TGTGCCAGCAGTACGCCGGCGAGGAGCTCCTACGAGCAGTACTTC. The full variable domain, completed using reference TRBV28 and TRBJ2-7, is DVKVTQSSRYLVKRTGEKVFLECVQDMDHENMFWYRQDPGLGLRLIYFSYDVKMKEKGDIPEGYSVSREKKERFSLILESASTNQTSMYLCASSTPARSSYEQYFGPGTRLTVT.

This chain links TRBV6-1 with TRBJ1-1; the D gene is possibly TRBD1 (6 bases). Germline CDR1 reads MNHNS; CDR2 reads SASEGT. Trimming left V 6 bases short and J 7 bases short, with 18 bases between. This CDR3 is 14 amino acids long. CDR3 sequence reads: CASSNMMGALEAFF. The DNA for the CDR3 is TGTGCCAGCAGCAATATGATGGGGGCGCTTGAAGCTTTCTTT.

The table lists this clonotype with many counts. This chain connects TRBV25-1 to TRBJ2-7; a possible D gene is TRBD1 (6 bases). The CDR3 is 14 amino acids. In germline, CDR1 is MGHDK, CDR2 SYGVNS. V lost 4 bases to trimming and J lost 6 bases, with 16 bases between them. This CDR3 reads CASSGSTGRVEQYF. The CDR3 DNA reads TGTGCCAGCAGTGGTTCGACAGGAAGGGTCGAGCAGTACTTC.

There are many counts of this clonotype. This sequence joins TRBV28 and TRBJ1-1; D is undetermined. The germline V and J ends were trimmed by 4 bases and 5 bases, with 14 bases remaining between them. Per germline, CDR1 MDHEN and CDR2 SYDVKM. The CDR3 has 14 amino acids. The CDR3 DNA reads TGTGCCAGCAGTTCCGCCGGGGATCGGACTGAAGCTTTCTTT. Translating gives CASSSAGDRTEAFF.

This clonotype was seen more than once but under ten times. CDR3 loop: CSAKGQRGNQPQHF. CDR3 nucleotides: TGCAGTGCTAAAGGACAGAGGGGCAATCAGCCCCAGCATTTT. This chain links TRBV20-1 with TRBJ1-5; D might be TRBD1 (6 bases). There are 14 residues in the CDR3. The germline V gene has CDR1 DFQATT and CDR2 SNEGSKA (reference sequence). Trimming took 4 bases from V and 2 from J, leaving 12 bases between them.

This clonotype has ten or more counts. This chain connects TRBV20-1 to TRBJ1-5; perhaps TRBD1 as D (5 bases). Trimming removed 3 bases from V and 8 bases from J, with 14 bases in between. Germline V CDR1 and CDR2: DFQATT, SNEGSKA (reference sequence). The CDR3 contains 13 residues. In DNA form, the CDR3 reads TGCAGTGCTAGGTGGGGGGTATATGAGCCCCAGCATTTT. This codes for CSARWGVYEPQHF.

The chain carries TRBV7-3 and TRBJ2-7; the match to TRBD1 covers 9 bases. The CDR3 is 15 residues long. V was clipped by 3 bases and J by 4 bases; unmatched bases: 7. Germline-derived CDR1 and CDR2 are SGHTA and FQGTGA. CDR3 coding DNA: TGTGCCAGCAGCTTGACCGGGACAGGGATGTACGAGCAGTACTTC. This encodes CASSLTGTGMYEQYF. The full variable domain, with the rest looked up from reference TRBV7-3 and TRBJ2-7, is GAGVSQTPSNKVTEKGKYVELRCDPISGHTALYWYRQSLGQGPEFLIYFQGTGAADDSGLPNDRFFAVRPEGSVSTLKIQRTERGDSAVYLCASSLTGTGMYEQYFGPGTRLTVT.

This clonotype has a count of ten or more. The V and J genes are TRBV7-2 and TRBJ2-7; no clear D gene. This CDR3 contains 14 residues. Looked up from germline, CDR1 is SGHTA and CDR2 is FQGNSA. Trimming took 3 bases from V and 2 from J, leaving 11 bases between them. The CDR3: CASSLDVGAYEQYF. In DNA form, the CDR3 reads TGTGCCAGCAGCTTGGACGTGGGTGCCTACGAGCAGTACTTC. The whole variable domain, remainder taken from reference TRBV7-2 and TRBJ2-7, is GAGVSQSPSNKVTEKGKDVELRCDPISGHTALYWYRQSLGQGLEFLIYFQGNSAPDKSGLPSDRFSAERTGGSVSTLTIQRTQQEDSAVYLCASSLDVGAYEQYFGPGTRLTVT.

The table lists this clonotype with many counts. This chain joins TRBV20-1 and TRBJ1-1; no clear D gene. The CDR3 consists of 12 residues. V was cut by 0 bases and J by 10 bases, with 12 bases left in between. CDR1 is DFQATT and CDR2 is SNEGSKA in the germline V gene (reference sequence). As DNA, the CDR3 is TGCAGTGCTAGAGATCAACCTAAGGGAGCTTTCTTT. Protein: CSARDQPKGAFF.

Worth noting for this clonotype: One junction end disagrees with the germline gene, perhaps due to a read error. The rearrangement links TRBV20-1 to TRBJ2-4; 11 positions agree with TRBD2. CDR1 is DFQATT, CDR2 SNEGSKA, per germline (reference sequence). The CDR3 runs to 15 residues. The CDR3 nucleotides are TGTAGTGCAGACTTAGCGGGGGGGACCAAAAACATTCAGTACTTC. The encoded protein is CSADLAGGTKNIQYF.

This clonotype was detected a few times. This sequence joins TRBV29-1 and TRBJ2-7; no reliable D call. Germline assignment: CDR1 SQVTM and CDR2 ANQGSEA. The germline V and J ends were trimmed by 0 bases and 0 bases, with 9 bases remaining between them. This CDR3 is built from 14 residues. CDR3 sequence: CSVEDSGSSYEQYF. Here the CDR3 DNA reads TGCAGCGTTGAAGACTCCGGCAGCTCCTACGAGCAGTACTTC.

This clonotype was seen at least ten times. This chain connects TRBV14 to TRBJ2-2; D is perhaps TRBD2 (6 bases). V lost 1 base and J 7 bases, leaving 10 bases between the germline ends. CDR1 is SGHDN and CDR2 is FVKESK in the germline V gene. The CDR3 contains 14 residues. The CDR3: CASSQVGGIGELFF. CDR3 sequence (DNA): TGTGCCAGCAGCCAAGTTGGAGGGATCGGGGAGCTGTTTTTT.